The table lists the clone carrying this T cell receptor (delta chain) with many counts. What it binds is not known. For this DNA, TCRdb reports the protein of a much larger clone, which diverges at residue 10, most likely from a read error; the protein presented here is translated directly from the DNA. TCRdb re-analyzed the multiplex PCR reads via CATT. The data hold 45,000 to 70,000 delta-chain clones, with around 1.7% observed a single time. This sample is drawn from a study of γδ T cells in repeated Plasmodium falciparum infection. Study details: Donors were malaria-exposed Malian children or age- and gender-matched Australian children. Each infection was followed by sampling at 21 days, plus baseline and some pre-infection draws. Study-wide points: The Malian cohort came from a small rural village of predominantly one ethnic group.

The receptor was derived from a pool of human donors (malaria-infected and uninfected, not separated). Sequencing was done on a sample of gamma-delta T cells from blood.

CDR3: CACDTYWGIFGSTDKLIF. The CDR3 DNA reads as TGTGCCTGTGACACGTACTGGGGGATATTCGGGAGCACCGATAAACTCATCTTT. V and J are TRDV2 and TRDJ1; the match to TRDD3 covers 11 bases. CDR1 and CDR2 (germline): GEAIGNYY, EKD. J gave up 1 base and V 1 base, and 10 bases lay outside the gene matches. The CDR3 has 18 residues.